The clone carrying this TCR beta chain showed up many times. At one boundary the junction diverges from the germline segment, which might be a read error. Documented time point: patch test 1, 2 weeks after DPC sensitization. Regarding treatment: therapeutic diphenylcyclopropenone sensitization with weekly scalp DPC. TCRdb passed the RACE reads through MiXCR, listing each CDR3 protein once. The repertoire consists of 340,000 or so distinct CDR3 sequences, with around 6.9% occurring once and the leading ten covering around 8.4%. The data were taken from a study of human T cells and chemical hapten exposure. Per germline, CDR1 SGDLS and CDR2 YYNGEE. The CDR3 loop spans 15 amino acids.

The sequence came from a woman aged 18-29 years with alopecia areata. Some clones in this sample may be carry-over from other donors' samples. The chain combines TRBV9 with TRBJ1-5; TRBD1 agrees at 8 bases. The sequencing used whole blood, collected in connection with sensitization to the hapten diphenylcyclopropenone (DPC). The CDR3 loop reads CASSLTGGSNQPQHF. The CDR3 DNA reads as TGCGCCAGCAGCTTAACAGGGGGAAGCAATCAGCCCCAGCATTTT.